A selection of T cell receptor beta chains follows, all from one sample in a study of control samples from healthy donors and cancer patients. Profiled with immunoSEQ multiplex PCR; TCRdb holds only in-frame clones, not every one. The sample includes about 65,000 clones, over 75% of them seen just once. Sequenced input: PBMCs. The receptor set was obtained from a woman aged 45-65 years with colorectal cancer. Each CDR3 is given with its conserved first and last residue. The D gene is left open where the match is weak. The size field is filled for only some rows; it gives once, few, many or a size class.

D gene	V gene	J gene	clone size	CDR3 protein	CDR3 DNA
NA	TRBV5-1	TRBJ2-1	NA	CASSTDIGFSYNEQFF	TGCGCCAGCAGCACCGATATCGGCTTCTCCTACAATGAGCAGTTCTTC
NA	TRBV4-1	TRBJ2-2	NA	CASSQVPSGNTGELFF	TGCGCCAGCAGCCAGGTCCCAAGCGGGAACACCGGGGAGCTGTTTTTT
NA	TRBV25-1	TRBJ2-7	NA	CASSEPASYEQYF	TGTGCCAGCAGTGAACCCGCTTCCTACGAGCAGTACTTC
NA	TRBV3-1/TRBV3-2	TRBJ2-5	once	CASSQDQQGAKTQYF	TGTGCCAGCAGCCAAGATCAACAGGGCGCAAAGACCCAGTACTTC
NA	TRBV5-1	TRBJ1-2	NA	CASSLDPGTNYGYTF	TGCGCCAGCAGCTTGGATCCAGGAACTAACTATGGCTACACCTTC
TRBD2	TRBV6-6	TRBJ2-7	NA	CASSPHTSATYEQYF	TGTGCCAGCAGCCCACATACTAGCGCAACCTACGAGCAGTACTTC
TRBD2	TRBV7-9	TRBJ2-3	once	CASRLAGDFVTDTQYF	TGTGCCAGCAGACTAGCGGGAGATTTTGTAACAGATACGCAGTATTTT
TRBD2	TRBV15	TRBJ2-3	NA	CATSSKRGKGLSQYF	TGTGCCACCAGCAGTAAGCGGGGGAAAGGGCTATCGCAGTATTTT
NA	TRBV11-2	TRBJ1-1	NA	CASSSYQQGEAFF	TGTGCCAGCAGCTCGTACCAACAGGGTGAAGCTTTCTTT
NA	TRBV6-5	TRBJ2-3	NA	CASSYQTRPTDTQYF	TGTGCCAGCAGTTACCAAACACGTCCCACAGATACGCAGTATTTT
TRBD2	TRBV28	TRBJ2-5	NA	CASSSVVAGGQETQYF	TGTGCCAGCAGCAGCGTGGTAGCGGGGGGCCAAGAGACCCAGTACTTC
NA	TRBV2	TRBJ2-7	NA	CASSTIVVYEQYF	TGTGCCAGCAGTACAATAGTAGTCTACGAGCAGTACTTC
NA	TRBV7-2	TRBJ2-1	NA	CASSLFSPMMFNEQFF	TGTGCCAGCAGCTTATTCTCCCCCATGATGTTCAATGAGCAGTTCTTC
NA	TRBV21-1	TRBJ1-2	NA	CASKQLRGYTF	TGTGCCAGCAAACAGCTTCGTGGCTACACCTTC
NA	TRBV6-6	TRBJ2-7	NA	CASSYASGRGLSEQYF	TGTGCCAGCAGTTACGCGTCCGGCAGGGGTCTAAGCGAGCAGTACTTC
NA	TRBV20-1	TRBJ1-1	NA	CSLQSNTEAFF	TGCAGTTTACAGAGTAACACTGAAGCTTTCTTT
TRBD1	TRBV19	TRBJ2-7	NA	CATTWGQGNFYEQYF	TGTGCCACTACGTGGGGACAGGGGAATTTCTACGAGCAGTACTTC
NA	TRBV3-1/TRBV3-2	TRBJ2-4	once	CASSQAAENIQYF	TGTGCCAGCAGCCAAGCCGCGGAAAACATTCAGTACTTC
NA	TRBV5-8	TRBJ1-1	few	CASSLMGQLMNTEAFF	TGTGCCAGCAGCTTGATGGGACAACTCATGAACACTGAAGCTTTCTTT
NA	TRBV19	TRBJ1-1	NA	CASSIGRGDTEAFF	TGTGCCAGTAGTATTGGGAGGGGTGACACTGAAGCTTTCTTT
NA	TRBV15	TRBJ1-6	NA	CATSRDRWELGGSPLHF	TGTGCCACCAGCAGAGATCGCTGGGAACTGGGTGGTTCACCCCTCCACTTT
TRBD2	TRBV9	TRBJ2-3	once	CASSVGAGGTDTQYF	TGTGCCAGCAGCGTTGGAGCGGGGGGGACAGATACGCAGTATTTT
TRBD1	TRBV5-4	TRBJ1-4	NA	CASSPGQFNEKLFF	TGTGCCAGCAGTCCGGGACAGTTTAATGAAAAACTGTTTTTT
NA	TRBV27	TRBJ1-5	NA	CAPLGQPQHF	TGTGCCCCGCTGGGTCAGCCCCAGCATTTT
NA	TRBV5-1	TRBJ1-1	NA	CASSNRVASRDTEAFF	TGCGCCAGCAGCAACCGGGTCGCAAGCCGGGACACTGAAGCTTTCTTT
TRBD1	TRBV28	TRBJ1-1	NA	CASSPPGQGMNTEAFF	TGTGCCAGCAGTCCTCCGGGACAGGGTATGAACACTGAAGCTTTCTTT
TRBD2	TRBV6-5	TRBJ2-1	NA	CASSYSRTSVNNEQFF	TGTGCCAGCAGTTACTCTAGGACTAGCGTTAACAATGAGCAGTTCTTC
NA	TRBV11-2	TRBJ1-1	once	CASSPLALNTEAFF	TGTGCCAGCAGCCCACTCGCCCTGAACACTGAAGCTTTCTTT
TRBD1	TRBV24-1	TRBJ1-3	NA	CATSDSGQGGNTIYF	TGTGCCACCAGTGACTCCGGACAGGGGGGAAACACCATATATTTT
NA	TRBV28	TRBJ2-2	NA	CAVGGPANTGELFF	TGTGCCGTGGGGGGCCCGGCGAACACCGGGGAGCTGTTTTTT
NA	TRBV5-4	TRBJ2-3	NA	CASSSNRELTDTQYF	TGTGCCAGCAGCTCCAACAGGGAACTCACAGATACGCAGTATTTT
NA	TRBV12-5	TRBJ1-4	NA	CASGPEFQGNEKLFF	TGTGCTAGTGGTCCGGAATTCCAGGGGAATGAAAAACTGTTTTTT
NA	TRBV5-1	TRBJ2-1	few	CASSLVGRSRNSEQFF	TGCGCCAGCAGCTTGGTCGGCAGGTCTCGTAATAGTGAGCAGTTCTTC
NA	TRBV30	TRBJ1-1	NA	CAWSHPNTEAFF	TGTGCCTGGAGTCACCCAAACACTGAAGCTTTCTTT
NA	TRBV10-1	TRBJ1-1	NA	CASSRQRNTEAFF	TGCGCCAGCAGCCGACAGAGGAACACTGAAGCTTTCTTT
TRBD1	TRBV7-8	TRBJ1-1	NA	CASTRTGLEAFF	TGTGCCAGCACACGGACAGGGCTTGAAGCTTTCTTT
NA	TRBV20-1	TRBJ2-7	NA	CSASPRDEQYF	TGCAGTGCTAGCCCCCGGGACGAGCAGTACTTC
TRBD2	TRBV6-2/TRBV6-3	TRBJ2-2	NA	CASSRLAGVIGELFF	TGTGCCAGCAGTCGACTAGCGGGGGTGATCGGGGAGCTGTTTTTT
NA	TRBV2	TRBJ2-2	NA	CASSGYGPTGELFF	TGTGCCAGCAGCGGATACGGACCCACCGGGGAGCTGTTTTTT
NA	TRBV27	TRBJ1-3	NA	CASSLRSGNTIYF	TGTGCCAGCAGTTTGAGGTCTGGAAACACCATATATTTT
TRBD1	TRBV19	TRBJ2-2	NA	CASSRRAGGGRTGELFF	TGTGCCAGTAGTCGACGGGCAGGGGGCGGTAGGACCGGGGAGCTGTTTTTT
NA	TRBV7-6	TRBJ2-2	NA	CASSSQGGNTGELFF	TGTGCCAGCAGCAGTCAAGGGGGGAACACCGGGGAGCTGTTTTTT
NA	TRBV3-1/TRBV3-2	TRBJ1-2	NA	CASSQGAGLAYGYTF	TGTGCCAGCAGCCAAGGTGCAGGGCTGGCCTATGGCTACACCTTC
NA	TRBV18	TRBJ1-2	NA	CASSPTGTYGYTF	TGTGCCAGCTCACCAACAGGTACCTATGGCTACACCTTC
NA	TRBV5-1	TRBJ1-1	NA	CASSIAGNTEAFF	TGCGCCAGCAGCATAGCAGGGAACACTGAAGCTTTCTTT
TRBD1	TRBV30	TRBJ2-7	NA	CAWTSGQGVYEQYF	TGTGCCTGGACCTCGGGACAGGGGGTCTACGAGCAGTACTTC
NA	TRBV9	TRBJ2-7	NA	CASSPRWESNEQYF	TGTGCCAGCAGCCCGCGCTGGGAAAGCAACGAGCAGTACTTC
NA	TRBV5-1	TRBJ1-1	NA	CASSLGGRMNTEAFF	TGCGCCAGCAGCTTGGGCGGGAGAATGAACACTGAAGCTTTCTTT
TRBD1	TRBV2	TRBJ1-2	NA	CASRGQGHYGYTF	TGTGCCAGCCGTGGACAGGGACACTATGGCTACACCTTC
NA	TRBV19	TRBJ2-7	NA	CASSIGGPPGDEQYF	TGTGCCAGTAGTATTGGGGGGCCTCCTGGGGACGAGCAGTACTTC
TRBD1	TRBV3-1/TRBV3-2	TRBJ1-2	NA	CASSTRTGSRYGYTF	TGTGCCAGCAGCACGAGGACAGGGAGTAGGTATGGCTACACCTTC
NA	TRBV6-1	TRBJ2-3	once	CASSELRSSTDTQYF	TGTGCCAGCAGTGAGTTGCGTTCGAGCACAGATACGCAGTATTTT
NA	TRBV12-3/TRBV12-4	TRBJ2-7	NA	CAGGRNPYEQYF	TGTGCCGGGGGACGGAACCCTTACGAGCAGTACTTC